The 25 T cell receptor beta chains reported below all come from one sample, sequenced in a study of T cells in Graves' hyperthyroidism and ophthalmopathy. From RNA transcripts, TCR beta CDR3 regions were amplified. First-round RT-PCR of the TCR CDR3 relied on the HTBI primer set. TCRdb recomputed calls from the multiplex PCR reads with MiXCR, one row per CDR3 protein. The table shows fewer than 450,000 distinct CDR3 sequences, with about 14% occurring only once. The material sequenced was blood. Receptor source: a man aged 50 or older with Graves' ophthalmopathy.

This clonotype was seen many times. V gene TRBV7-3 combines with J gene TRBJ2-1, with D maybe TRBD2 (5 bases). V dropped 2 bases and J dropped 5 bases, with 10 bases sitting between them. The CDR3 is 14 residues long. Germline-derived CDR1 and CDR2 are SGHTA and FQGTGA. This CDR3 is CASSLAGPNNEQFF. The CDR3 DNA follows: TGTGCCAGCAGCTTAGCGGGTCCCAACAATGAGCAGTTCTTC.

Ten or more counts support this clonotype. The chain recombines TRBV12-3 or TRBV12-4 with TRBJ2-1; a weak D match, TRBD2 (6 bases). The CDR3 is made up of 14 amino acids. V lost 9 bases, J lost 1 base, and 13 bases lay in between. This chain's CDR3 is CASSGGGSYNEQFF. CDR3 coding DNA: TGTGCCAGTTCGGGTGGAGGGTCCTACAATGAGCAGTTCTTC.

At least ten counts were recorded for this clonotype. This chain connects TRBV4-1 to TRBJ2-7, with a tentative D call TRBD1 (5 bases). The ends were cut back, 3 bases at V and 1 base at J, with 10 bases in the middle. The CDR3 consists of 14 residues. Germline assignment: CDR1 MGHRA and CDR2 YSYEKL. CDR3 DNA: TGCGCCAGCAGCCATACCAGGGATTCCTACGAGCAGTACTTC. This translates into CASSHTRDSYEQYF.

This clonotype appeared many times. V and J are TRBV29-1 and TRBJ2-7; 7 bases line up with TRBD2. Germline values: CDR1 SQVTM, CDR2 ANQGSEA. J lost 3 bases, V lost 4 bases, and 15 bases had no gene match. The CDR3 runs 16 residues. The CDR3 coding sequence is TGCAGCGTTGTGGGGAGGGAGGCAGGGAGCATCTACGAGCAGTACTTC. Amino acid sequence: CSVVGREAGSIYEQYF.

This clonotype has at least ten counts. This chain links TRBV12-3 or TRBV12-4 with TRBJ2-3; tentatively, D is TRBD2 (6 bases). The V end was cut by 3 bases, the J end by 4 bases, with 8 bases between. The CDR3 sequence is 13 residues long. The CDR3 DNA reads as TGTGCCAGCAGTTTTTCGGGGGCAGATACGCAGTATTTT. Amino acid sequence: CASSFSGADTQYF.

This clonotype has a handful of counts. This chain connects TRBV24-1 to TRBJ2-1, with D maybe TRBD1 (6 bases). The V and J ends lost 4 bases and 6 bases respectively, with 15 bases between them. The V gene's germline CDR1 is KGHDR and CDR2 SFDVKD. The CDR3 has 15 residues. The CDR3 region is CATSDPRGTFNEQFF. The CDR3 DNA follows: TGTGCCACCAGTGACCCTCGAGGGACATTCAATGAGCAGTTCTTC.

This clonotype was seen a few times. The chain has TRBV18 and TRBJ2-7; D is perhaps TRBD2 (5 bases). The V and J ends lost 4 bases and 7 bases respectively, with 17 bases between them. The CDR3 totals 14 residues. Germline CDR1 reads KGHSH; CDR2 reads LQKENI. The CDR3: CASSLGVTEREQYF. The CDR3 DNA sequence: TGTGCCAGCTCACTGGGAGTCACTGAAAGGGAGCAGTACTTC.

This clonotype has at least ten counts. This chain links TRBV20-1 with TRBJ1-2; D is uncertain. Trimming shortened V by 6 bases and J by 0 bases, and 11 bases separated the two germline ends. Germline V gene lookup returns CDR1 DFQATT and CDR2 SNEGSKA (reference sequence). The CDR3 consists of 13 residues. The CDR3 region has the DNA TGCAGTGCCAGAAGGGAGCCTAACTATGGCTACACCTTC. Its translation: CSARREPNYGYTF.

This clonotype was observed a handful of times. The chain employs TRBV24-1 and TRBJ2-7, with D possibly TRBD1 on 6 matching bases. Trimming removed 3 bases at V and 3 bases at J, with 17 bases between. Germline V gives CDR1 KGHDR, CDR2 SFDVKD. This CDR3 has 16 residues. This CDR3 is CATSDGGLKPLYEQYF. The DNA of the CDR3 is TGTGCCACCAGTGATGGGGGCCTCAAGCCTCTCTACGAGCAGTACTTC.

This clonotype was counted many times. This sequence joins TRBV20-1 and TRBJ1-1; a possible D gene is TRBD1 (5 bases). Germline V gene lookup returns CDR1 DFQATT and CDR2 SNEGSKA (reference sequence). Trimming pared 4 bases from V and 5 bases from J, leaving 17 bases between. The CDR3 is 14 residues long. CDR3 protein: CSATGMGGTTEAFF. The CDR3 bases are TGCAGTGCTACGGGTATGGGGGGGACGACTGAAGCTTTCTTT.

This clonotype was seen only a few times. V and J are TRBV9 and TRBJ1-6; 8 positions agree with TRBD1. Germline V gene lookup returns CDR1 SGDLS and CDR2 YYNGEE. With 4 bases clipped from V and 9 bases from J, the junction kept 6 bases outside the gene matches. The length of the CDR3 is 14 residues. The CDR3 DNA follows: TGTGCCAGCAGCACCGACAGGGGATCTTCACCCCTCCACTTT. This encodes CASSTDRGSSPLHF. The variable domain in full, with the rest retrieved from reference TRBV9 and TRBJ1-6, is DSGVTQTPKHLITATGQRVTLRCSPRSGDLSVYWYQQSLDQGLQFLIQYYNGEERAKGNILERFSAQQFPDLHSELNLSSLELGDSALYFCASSTDRGSSPLHFGNGTRLTVT.

This clonotype was counted at least ten times. V and J are TRBV12-3 or TRBV12-4 and TRBJ2-3; the D gene is possibly TRBD1 (6 bases). This CDR3 comprises 16 residues. The V and J ends lost 4 bases and 1 base respectively, with 15 bases between them. The CDR3 sequence is CASSWMLRGRTDTQYF. The DNA for the CDR3 is TGTGCCAGCAGTTGGATGCTCAGGGGTCGCACAGATACGCAGTATTTT.

There are a few counts of this clonotype. The chain combines TRBV29-1 with TRBJ1-2; 7 positions match TRBD1. V lost 0 bases, J lost 4 bases, and 5 bases stayed unmatched. Germline assignment: CDR1 SQVTM and CDR2 ANQGSEA. The CDR3 length is 14 residues. The CDR3: CSVEEEDRIYGYTF. The DNA for the CDR3 is TGCAGCGTTGAAGAAGAGGACAGGATCTATGGCTACACCTTC.

This clonotype was picked up a small number of times. This sequence may be a read error, since a much larger clone differs from it by one base. The rearrangement uses TRBV20-1 and TRBJ2-1; 9 bases line up with TRBD2. The CDR3 runs to 16 residues. Germline V CDR1 and CDR2: DFQATT, SNEGSKA (reference sequence). V lost 0 bases to trimming and J lost 8 bases; unmatched junction nucleotides: 11. The CDR3 reads CSARDLRLAASDEQFF. In DNA, the CDR3 is TGCAGTGCTAGAGATCTGAGACTAGCGGCATCTGATGAGCAGTTCTTC.

This clonotype was counted ten times or more. The CDR3: CASCLLAGGYNEQFF. DNA for the CDR3: TGTGCCAGCTGCCTCCTAGCGGGAGGATACAATGAGCAGTTCTTC. The gene calls are TRBV2 and TRBJ2-1; 11 bases map to TRBD2. Germline CDR1 reads SNHLY; CDR2 reads FYNNEI. The CDR3 totals 15 residues. V lost 8 bases, J lost 4 bases, and 7 bases stayed unmatched.

The chain is built from TRBV9 and TRBJ2-2; D possibly corresponds to TRBD2 (6 bases). Deletions cut 0 bases from V and 6 bases from J, with 18 bases between. The CDR3 consists of 17 residues. Germline V gene data show CDR1 as SGDLS and CDR2 as YYNGEE. The CDR3 reads CASSVALGGSPAGELFF. CDR3 in DNA: TGTGCCAGCAGCGTAGCTCTCGGGGGATCTCCAGCCGGGGAGCTGTTTTTT.

The chain links TRBV4-1 to TRBJ2-7, with 9 bases lining up with TRBD1. This CDR3 has 16 residues. J gave up 0 bases and V 2 bases, and 5 bases lay outside the gene matches. The germline CDR1 and CDR2 sequences are MGHRA and YSYEKL. CDR3 nucleotides: TGCGCCAGCAGCCAAAACACAGGGGGCTTCTCCTACGAGCAGTACTTC. This translates into CASSQNTGGFSYEQYF.

At least ten counts were recorded for this clonotype. The rearrangement links TRBV20-1 to TRBJ2-4; D gene uncertain. Germline CDR1 reads DFQATT; CDR2 reads SNEGSKA (reference sequence). The CDR3 runs 16 residues. The V and J ends lost 0 bases and 0 bases respectively, with 12 bases between them. CDR3: CSARDPAKLAKNIQYF. CDR3 nucleotide sequence: TGCAGTGCTAGAGATCCAGCGAAGCTAGCCAAAAACATTCAGTACTTC.

This clonotype came up many times. The rearrangement links TRBV4-2 to TRBJ2-7; D may be TRBD2 (6 bases). Trimming left V 0 bases short and J 1 base short, with 19 bases between. The CDR3 is made up of 18 amino acids. Germline V gives CDR1 LGHNA, CDR2 YNFKEQ. CDR3 protein: CASSQEPIAESRSYEQYF. CDR3 coding DNA: TGTGCCAGCAGCCAAGAACCCATAGCGGAAAGCCGTTCCTACGAGCAGTACTTC.

This clonotype was counted at least ten times. The V and J genes are TRBV7-9 and TRBJ2-1; TRBD2 matches at 14 bases. The CDR3 has 19 residues. The V gene's germline CDR1 is SEHNR and CDR2 FQNEAQ (reference sequence). V shed 3 bases, J shed 6 bases, and the junction held 13 bases outside the gene matches. In DNA, the CDR3 is TGTGCCAGCAGCTTTCGTCTTGGTAAGACTAGCGGGAGGGCCAATGAGCAGTTCTTC. Its translation: CASSFRLGKTSGRANEQFF.

This clonotype has a count of ten or more. The chain joins TRBV18 to TRBJ1-1; TRBD1 is a possible D gene (6 bases). V dropped 2 bases and J dropped 8 bases, with 9 bases sitting between them. Germline-derived CDR1 and CDR2 are KGHSH and LQKENI. The CDR3 extends over 12 amino acids. CDR3 sequence (DNA): TGTGCCAGCTCACCATTCGGGGGCGAAGCTTTCTTT. Its protein is CASSPFGGEAFF.

This clonotype came up many times. V usage is TRBV3-1 and J usage is TRBJ1-2; 8 bases line up with TRBD1. V gave up 4 bases and J gave up 8 bases; unmatched junction bases: 3. The CDR3 is made up of 12 amino acids. Germline assignment: CDR1 LGHDT and CDR2 YNNKEL (reference sequence). The CDR3 DNA reads as TGTGCCAGCAGCCCTGGGACAGGAGGCTACACCTTC. The encoded protein is CASSPGTGGYTF.

The CDR3 protein is CASSLRGLNYEQYF. The DNA of the CDR3 is TGTGCCAGTAGTCTTAGGGGACTAAACTACGAGCAGTACTTC. V and J are TRBV19 and TRBJ2-7, with 7 bases lining up with TRBD2. The V gene's germline CDR1 is LNHDA and CDR2 SQIVND (reference sequence). The CDR3 consists of 14 residues. V lost 5 bases to trimming and J lost 3 bases; unmatched junction nucleotides: 7.

This clonotype showed up many times. The chain recombines TRBV11-1 with TRBJ1-6; a possible D gene is TRBD1 (5 bases). Germline CDR1 SGHAT, CDR2 FQDESV (reference sequence). V was pared by 10 bases and J by 7 bases, with 14 bases between. This CDR3 contains 13 residues. The CDR3 loop reads CATSGRSNSPLHF. CDR3 nucleotide sequence: TGTGCCACTTCGGGACGGTCAAATTCACCCCTCCACTTT. Drawing the rest from reference TRBV11-1 and TRBJ1-6, the complete variable domain is EAEVAQSPRYKITEKSQAVAFWCDPISGHATLYWYRQILGQGPELLVQFQDESVVDDSQLPKDRFSAERLKGVDSTLKIQPAELGDSAMYLCATSGRSNSPLHFGNGTRLTVT.

The table lists this clonotype with many counts. The V and J genes are TRBV5-8 and TRBJ2-7; tentatively, D is TRBD2 (6 bases). The CDR3 totals 13 residues. V was pared by 9 bases and J by 3 bases, with 16 bases between. CDR1 is SGHTS and CDR2 is YDEGEE in the germline V gene. The CDR3 DNA follows: TGTGCCACCACCCGGGGGTTCAACTACGAGCAGTACTTC. Residues: CATTRGFNYEQYF.